The clone carrying this T cell receptor beta chain was counted many times. Its antigen is undetermined. Molecular barcoded adaptors covering alpha/delta and beta/gamma chains were used on 400 ng RNA. Each CDR3 protein is one row after TCRdb ran MiXCR on the reads. Of about 37,000 distinct CDR3 sequences in the sample, roughly 15% were seen once. Germline V gives CDR1 SGHTA, CDR2 FQGNSA. The CDR3 sequence is 15 residues long. V lost 9 bases and J lost 8; bases outside the gene matches: 14. These data come from a study of read filtering for tumor transcriptome and immune sequencing. About the study: After DNase treatment, RNA was made into whole-transcriptome libraries.

Points from the study as a whole: Correlation between methods rose after single-read clonotypes were removed.

The clonotype originates from a donor at least 40 years old with multiple myeloma. The sample taken for sequencing was a population of CD138-negative cells sorted from bone marrow. The chain employs TRBV7-2 and TRBJ2-3; 10 bases map to TRBD2. The CDR3 spells CASFGGLAERGTQYF. CDR3 nucleotide sequence: TGTGCCAGTTTCGGAGGACTAGCGGAGAGGGGTACGCAGTATTTT.